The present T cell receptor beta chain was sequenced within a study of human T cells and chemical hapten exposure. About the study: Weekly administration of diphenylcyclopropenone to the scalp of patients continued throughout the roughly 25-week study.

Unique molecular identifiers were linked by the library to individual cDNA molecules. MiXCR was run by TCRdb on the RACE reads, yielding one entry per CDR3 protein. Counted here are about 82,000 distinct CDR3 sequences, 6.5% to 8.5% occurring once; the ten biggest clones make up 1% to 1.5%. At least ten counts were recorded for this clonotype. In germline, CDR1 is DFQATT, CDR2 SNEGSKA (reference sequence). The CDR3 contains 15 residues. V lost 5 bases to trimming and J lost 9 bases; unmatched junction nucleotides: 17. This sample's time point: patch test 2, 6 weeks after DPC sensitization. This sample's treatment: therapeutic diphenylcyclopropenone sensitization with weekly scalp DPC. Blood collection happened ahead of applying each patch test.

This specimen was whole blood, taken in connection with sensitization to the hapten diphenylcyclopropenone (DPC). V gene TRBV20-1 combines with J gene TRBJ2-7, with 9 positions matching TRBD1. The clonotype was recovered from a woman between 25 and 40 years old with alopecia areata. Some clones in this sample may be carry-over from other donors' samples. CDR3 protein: CSAPQTDRGKGMQYF. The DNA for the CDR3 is TGCAGTGCTCCCCAAACTGACAGGGGGAAAGGGATGCAGTACTTC.